A single sample is the source of the 15 T cell receptor beta chains below, sequenced in a study of post-analysis software for immune sequencing data. Whole-study findings and limits: The study found TRBV5-6, TRBV5-1 and TRBV20-1 among 5 or 6 TRBV segments more frequent in patients than controls.

For these TCRs, the target antigens are not known. Tagging with unique molecular identifiers was a feature of the TCR beta cDNA libraries. TCRdb independently ran MiXCR on the PCR reads; one entry per CDR3 protein. The sample carries roughly 580,000 distinct CDR3 sequences, 44% recorded once. The sample comprised blood. These receptors were collected from a girl aged 10-17 years with multiple sclerosis.

V usage is TRBV5-1 and J usage is TRBJ1-2; 7 nucleotides agree with TRBD1. Germline V gene sequence: CDR1 SGHRS, CDR2 YFSETQ. The junction had 9 bases not matched to a gene; V was cut back by 0 bases and J by 4 bases. The CDR3 sequence is 16 residues long. CDR3 nucleotide sequence: TGCGCCAGCAGCTTGGAGCCGGGACAGACATTCTATGGCTACACCTTC. Its protein product is CASSLEPGQTFYGYTF.

This clonotype was seen a single time. At one end, the junction sequence differs from germline, possibly due to a read error. V gene TRBV10-3 combines with J gene TRBJ2-1, with 12 bases matching TRBD1. In germline, CDR1 is ENHRY, CDR2 SYGVKD. This CDR3 spans 14 amino acids. CDR3 in amino acids: CAIGEGQGAEEQFF. The DNA for the CDR3 is TGTGCCATCGGTGAGGGACAGGGGGCGGAGGAGCAGTTCTTC.

J is TRBJ2-7 and V is TRBV7-9; either TRBD1 or TRBD2 may supply D (5 bases each). Trimming left V 6 bases short and J 0 bases short, with 18 bases between. This CDR3 contains 16 residues. Per the germline V gene, CDR1 is SEHNR and CDR2 is FQNEAQ (reference sequence). CDR3 DNA: TGTGCCAGCAGTAGCGACCGGCAGGGCCGCTCCTACGAGCAGTACTTC. As protein: CASSSDRQGRSYEQYF.

The rearrangement links TRBV5-1 to TRBJ2-5; D is possibly TRBD1 (6 bases). Germline V gives CDR1 SGHRS, CDR2 YFSETQ. CDR3 length: 14 residues. The V and J ends lost 3 bases and 5 bases respectively, with 14 bases between them. The CDR3 protein is CASSSIDRRETQYF. CDR3 in DNA: TGCGCCAGCAGCTCCATCGACAGGCGGGAGACCCAGTACTTC.

The chain uses TRBV27 and TRBJ2-1; TRBD2 matches at 9 bases. With V trimmed by 6 bases and J by 9 bases, 9 bases remained unmatched. The length of the CDR3 is 14 residues. Germline V gene sequence: CDR1 MNHEY, CDR2 SMNVEV (reference sequence). The CDR3 coding sequence is TGTGCCAGCAGCCCGGGGACTAGCTTCAGTGAGCAGTTCTTC. Protein: CASSPGTSFSEQFF.

V gene TRBV10-3 combines with J gene TRBJ1-1; D unresolved. CDR3 length: 13 amino acids. Trimming pared 7 bases from V and 3 bases from J, leaving 12 bases between. Germline V CDR1 and CDR2: ENHRY, SYGVKD. The CDR3 reads CAINPKGDTEAFF. The CDR3 region has the DNA TGTGCCATCAATCCCAAGGGAGACACTGAAGCTTTCTTT.

A single count supports this clonotype. The CDR3 DNA is TGTGCCAGCAGCCAAGACGAACAATACGAGCAGTACTTC. Its protein is CASSQDEQYEQYF. This chain uses TRBV3-1 with TRBJ2-7, with D unclear. Germline CDR1 and CDR2: LGHDT and YNNKEL (reference sequence). Trimming removed 0 bases from V and 4 bases from J, with 7 bases in between. The CDR3 is 13 residues long.

The CDR3 sequence: CASSEWNRGYEQYF. CDR3 DNA sequence: TGTGCCAGCAGTGAATGGAACAGGGGGTACGAGCAGTACTTC. This chain joins TRBV25-1 and TRBJ2-4; TRBD1 agrees at 8 bases. The assigned J gene may be wrong: the sequence end matches TRBJ2-7 better. Germline lookup yields CDR1 MGHDK and CDR2 SYGVNS. The CDR3 is 14 amino acids.

The sample holds a few counts of this clonotype. This rearrangement joins TRBV5-1 to TRBJ2-7; no clear D gene. From germline, CDR1 is SGHRS and CDR2 YFSETQ. The CDR3 extends over 13 amino acids. Trimming removed 6 bases from V and 2 bases from J, with 12 bases in between. For the CDR3, the DNA is TGCGCCAGCATTCTGCAAGGGCCCTACGAGCAGTACTTC. This translates into CASILQGPYEQYF.

The table lists this clonotype with a few counts. The chain employs TRBV7-6 and TRBJ2-4; 7 nucleotides line up with TRBD1. Trimming removed 5 bases from V and 13 bases from J; junction bases left unmatched: 17. This CDR3 is built from 15 residues. Germline CDR1 SGHVS, CDR2 FNYEAQ. The CDR3 is CASSENRGGRIEQYF. The DNA of the CDR3 is TGTGCCAGCAGCGAAAACAGGGGCGGTAGAATAGAGCAGTACTTC.

The chain is built from TRBV25-1 and TRBJ2-1; D is undetermined. The CDR3 runs 13 residues. V gave up 5 bases and J gave up 15 bases, with 20 bases separating them. CDR1 MGHDK and CDR2 SYGVNS come from the germline V gene. Here the CDR3 DNA reads TGTGCCAGCAGTAAAGTCTCAGGAGACGTTGCGTTCTTC. Protein product: CASSKVSGDVAFF. The full variable domain, completed using reference TRBV25-1 and TRBJ2-1, is EADIYQTPRYLVIGTGKKITLECSQTMGHDKMYWYQQDPGMELHLIHYSYGVNSTEKGDLSSESTVSRIRTEHFPLTLESARPSHTSQYLCASSKVSGDVAFFGPGTRLTVL.

For this clonotype: It may be a read error: a sequence one base away is much more abundant. This chain links TRBV12-3 or TRBV12-4 with TRBJ2-3, with D maybe TRBD2 (5 bases). This CDR3 region has 14 residues. For the CDR3, the DNA is TGTGCCAGCAGTTTATGGGCTAGCACAGATGCGCAGTATTTT. It translates to CASSLWASTDAQYF.

V gene TRBV7-8 combines with J gene TRBJ1-2, with a tentative D call TRBD1 (5 bases). Trimming removed 5 bases at V and 7 bases at J, with 14 bases between. CDR3 size: 13 residues. CDR1 SGHVS and CDR2 FQNEAQ come from the germline V gene. The CDR3 here is CASSPGGGAGYTF. DNA of the CDR3: TGTGCCAGCAGCCCTGGGGGAGGGGCTGGCTACACCTTC.

The table lists this clonotype with a count of one. The V and J genes are TRBV5-1 and TRBJ2-3; the D gene could be TRBD1 or TRBD2 (5 bases each). Trimming removed 0 bases at V and 0 bases at J, with 11 bases between. Germline V CDR1 and CDR2: SGHRS, YFSETQ. The length of the CDR3 is 16 residues. CDR3 sequence reads: CASSLAWDPSTDTQYF. The CDR3 DNA follows: TGCGCCAGCAGCTTGGCCTGGGACCCTAGCACAGATACGCAGTATTTT.

The rearrangement uses TRBV29-1 and TRBJ2-1; 9 nucleotides match TRBD1. CDR3 size: 14 residues. Germline lookup yields CDR1 SQVTM and CDR2 ANQGSEA. V dropped 5 bases and J dropped 7; count of bases not matched to a gene: 9. CDR3 loop: CSVPPDRGGNEQFF. DNA of the CDR3: TGCAGCGTTCCACCGGACAGGGGTGGGAATGAGCAGTTCTTC.